The rows below give T cell receptor beta chains drawn from one sample of a study of CXCR3-negative and CXCR3-positive naive CD8 T cells. TCRdb derives one entry per CDR3 protein from the 5' RACE reads, leaving out DNA. The sample features around 26,000 distinct CDR3 sequences, with roughly 2.8% in its top ten. The sequenced sample was naive CXCR3- CD8+ T cells from blood. The receptors stem from a human donor in good health. Some clones in this sample may be carry-over from other donors' samples. CDR3s include the opening cysteine and the closing phenylalanine or tryptophan.

v_gene	j_gene	CDR3aa
TRBV11-2	TRBJ2-5	CASSPFPGLEETQYF
TRBV15	TRBJ1-2	CATSRVGTGPIYGYTF
TRBV7-8	TRBJ2-7	CASSQGQVYEQYF
TRBV29-1	TRBJ2-7	CSVETDSSYEQYF
TRBV29-1	TRBJ1-2	CSVEGEQGRYGYTF
TRBV29-1	TRBJ1-1	CSVLDRGSTEAFF
TRBV29-1	TRBJ1-2	CSVVGTDYGYTF
TRBV7-2	TRBJ2-7	CASVRTVDYEQYF
TRBV7-2	TRBJ2-7	CASSSGRGSSYEQYF
TRBV29-1	TRBJ2-5	CSVRGLGLQETQYF
TRBV28	TRBJ2-1	CASSSHSRGNEQFF
TRBV20-1	TRBJ2-1	CSASILAGGSNEQFF
TRBV3-1	TRBJ2-7	CASSQGTQIYEQYF
TRBV4-3	TRBJ2-2	CASSLKGGPDTGELFF
TRBV7-2	TRBJ2-1	CASSGRNSYNEQFF
TRBV29-1	TRBJ1-1	CSVKTIGPEAFF